The table lists the clone carrying this T cell receptor beta chain with many counts. The antigen is unknown. TCRdb called the reads again in MiXCR, with one record for every CDR3 protein. The table lists 200,000 to 250,000 distinct CDR3 sequences, 6.5% of them singletons. There are 14 residues in the CDR3. Per the germline V gene, CDR1 is SQVTM and CDR2 is ANQGSEA. Trimming stripped 1 base from V and 2 bases from J, with 11 bases between. The sample comes from a study of T cell repertoires in cytomegalovirus infection. Study as a whole: Evidence of both CMV infection and a matching HLA type came from public TCR beta signatures. Study-level findings and limits: The response measured ex vivo was dominated by TCR beta clonotypes (HLA-C-restricted and CMV-specific).

This TCR came from a human donor in good health (CMV status not recorded). Some clones in this sample may be carry-over from other donors' samples. V is TRBV29-1 and J is TRBJ1-1; a possible D gene is TRBD1 (5 bases). Source material: PBMCs. CDR3 bases: TGCAGCGTTGAAGGGACACGGCGAAACACTGAAGCTTTCTTT. As protein: CSVEGTRRNTEAFF.